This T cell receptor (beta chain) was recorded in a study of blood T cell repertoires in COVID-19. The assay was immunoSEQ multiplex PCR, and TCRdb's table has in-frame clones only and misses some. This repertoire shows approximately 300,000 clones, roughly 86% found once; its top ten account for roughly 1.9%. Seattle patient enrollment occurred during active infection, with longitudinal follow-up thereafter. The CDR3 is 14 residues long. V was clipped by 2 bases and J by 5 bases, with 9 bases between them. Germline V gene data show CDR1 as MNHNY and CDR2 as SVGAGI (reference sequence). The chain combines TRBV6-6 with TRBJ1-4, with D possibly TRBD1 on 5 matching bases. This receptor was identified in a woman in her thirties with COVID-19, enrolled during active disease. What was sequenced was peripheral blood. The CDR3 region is CASSYRGRNEKLFF. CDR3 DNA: TGTGCCAGCAGTTACAGGGGCAGGAATGAAAAACTGTTTTTT.